The clone carrying this T cell receptor (beta chain) has a count of ten or more. The antigen remains undetermined. V gave up 3 bases and J gave up 8 bases, with 17 bases separating them. The CDR3 length is 16 residues. The source of the sample is a study of T-cell reconstitution after alpha-beta-depleted transplantation in children. Study results and caveats: Alpha-beta T cells present about two months after transplant were reported to originate from several hundred expanded graft clones.

Unique molecular identifiers were incorporated into the prepared TCRbeta library. TCRdb recomputed calls from the PCR reads with MiXCR, one row per CDR3 protein. Of about 460,000 distinct CDR3 sequences listed, over 10% are singletons. The sequence came from a female patient younger than 10 who had a stem cell transplant for aplastic anemia, so the T cells may come from the graft donor. The rearrangement joins TRBV12-3 or TRBV12-4 to TRBJ1-6; D gene ambiguous. This specimen was PBMCs, mostly from graft donor cells, taken 180 days after TCRalphabeta/CD19-depleted stem cell transplant. Here the CDR3 DNA reads TGTGCCAGCAGTTTTGGGCAGAAGATAAGAGATTCACCCCTCCACTTT. Its protein product is CASSFGQKIRDSPLHF.